A selection of T cell receptor beta chains follows, all from one sample in a study of T-cell reconstitution after alpha-beta-depleted transplantation in children. TCRdb re-derived calls from the PCR reads in MiXCR, one entry per CDR3 protein. The data show some 520,000 distinct CDR3 sequences, about 30% seen once. Specimen: PBMCs from the stem cell graft donor, collected from the stem cell graft. These receptors all come from a human donor who donated a stem cell graft to a child with aplastic anemia. CDR3s include the opening cysteine and the closing phenylalanine or tryptophan. D genes are given only for firm matches. A row's size may be missing; if present it is once, few, many or a size class.

j_gene: TRBJ1-1; abundance: many; v_gene: TRBV20-1; len: 14; d_gene: .; CDR3aa: CSASDPGVNTEAFF; CDR3nt: TGCAGTGCTAGTGACCCGGGAGTGAACACTGAAGCTTTCTTT
j_gene: TRBJ2-2; abundance: .; v_gene: TRBV7-3; len: 16; d_gene: TRBD1; CDR3aa: CASSHRQGTNTGELFF; CDR3nt: TGTGCCAGCAGCCACAGACAGGGGACGAACACCGGGGAGCTGTTTTTT
j_gene: TRBJ2-1; abundance: few; v_gene: TRBV20-1; len: 17; d_gene: TRBD2; CDR3aa: CSAQWGTSGRRDNEQFF; CDR3nt: TGCAGTGCCCAATGGGGGACTAGCGGGAGGCGCGACAATGAGCAGTTCTTC
j_gene: TRBJ2-3; abundance: .; v_gene: TRBV28; len: 15; d_gene: TRBD2; CDR3aa: CASSFYGRDTDTQYF; CDR3nt: TGTGCCAGCAGTTTTTACGGGAGGGACACAGATACGCAGTATTTT
j_gene: TRBJ2-3; abundance: few; v_gene: TRBV5-1; len: 16; d_gene: .; CDR3aa: CASSLAGDPPTDTQYF; CDR3nt: TGCGCCAGCAGCTTGGCCGGGGACCCCCCCACAGATACGCAGTATTTT
j_gene: TRBJ2-7; abundance: .; v_gene: TRBV7-9; len: 14; d_gene: .; CDR3aa: CASSSQVANYEQYF; CDR3nt: TGTGCCAGCAGCTCCCAGGTGGCGAACTACGAGCAGTACTTC
j_gene: TRBJ2-2; abundance: .; v_gene: TRBV28; len: 14; d_gene: .; CDR3aa: CASSPGKLTGELFF; CDR3nt: TGTGCCAGCAGTCCCGGAAAGCTCACCGGGGAGCTGTTTTTT
j_gene: TRBJ2-4; abundance: .; v_gene: TRBV7-2; len: 15; d_gene: .; CDR3aa: CASSLVGPGKNIQYF; CDR3nt: TGTGCCAGCAGCTTAGTCGGCCCGGGCAAAAACATCCAGTACTTC
j_gene: TRBJ2-3; abundance: .; v_gene: TRBV9; len: 15; d_gene: TRBD1; CDR3aa: CASSVARGSTDTQYF; CDR3nt: TGTGCCAGCAGCGTAGCCAGGGGGAGCACAGATACGCAGTATTTT
j_gene: TRBJ1-1; abundance: .; v_gene: TRBV19; len: 12; d_gene: .; CDR3aa: CASTVDYTEAFF; CDR3nt: TGTGCCTCAACCGTGGATTACACTGAAGCTTTCTTT
j_gene: TRBJ1-6; abundance: once; v_gene: TRBV27; len: 17; d_gene: TRBD1; CDR3aa: CASSLTGKRGSDSPLHF; CDR3nt: TGTGCCAGCAGTTTGACAGGGAAGAGGGGTTCGGATTCACCCCTCCACTTT
j_gene: TRBJ2-1; abundance: .; v_gene: TRBV18; len: 18; d_gene: TRBD2; CDR3aa: CASSPRLRLAGKFGEQFF; CDR3nt: TGTGCCAGCTCGCCAAGACTAAGGCTAGCGGGAAAGTTTGGTGAGCAGTTCTTC
j_gene: TRBJ1-2; abundance: .; v_gene: TRBV18; len: 15; d_gene: TRBD1; CDR3aa: CASSPVTGGTYGDTF; CDR3nt: TGTGCCAGCTCACCAGTGACAGGGGGCACCTATGGCGACACCTTC
j_gene: TRBJ1-5; abundance: many; v_gene: TRBV24-1; len: 13; d_gene: .; CDR3aa: CATSTRESQPQHF; CDR3nt: TGTGCCACCAGTACCAGGGAAAGTCAGCCCCAGCATTTT
j_gene: TRBJ1-2; abundance: few; v_gene: TRBV24-1; len: 13; d_gene: .; CDR3aa: CATSTREGYGYTF; CDR3nt: TGTGCCACCAGTACAAGGGAGGGCTATGGCTACACCTTC
j_gene: TRBJ2-3; abundance: .; v_gene: TRBV6-5; len: 17; d_gene: .; CDR3aa: CASSYSVGASGTDTQYF; CDR3nt: TGTGCCAGCAGTTACTCTGTGGGGGCTAGTGGCACAGATACGCAGTATTTT
j_gene: TRBJ1-1; abundance: few; v_gene: TRBV29-1; len: 16; d_gene: .; CDR3aa: CSVGPQGARGNTEAFF; CDR3nt: TGCAGCGTCGGGCCCCAAGGGGCCAGGGGGAACACTGAAGCTTTCTTT
j_gene: TRBJ2-7; abundance: .; v_gene: TRBV20-1; len: 12; d_gene: TRBD2; CDR3aa: CSTGLAGDEQYF; CDR3nt: TGCAGTACGGGACTAGCGGGAGATGAGCAGTACTTC
j_gene: TRBJ1-5; abundance: .; v_gene: TRBV4-2; len: 18; d_gene: TRBD1; CDR3aa: CASSPDRDRGGGNQPQHF; CDR3nt: TGTGCCAGCAGCCCAGACCGGGACAGGGGTGGCGGCAATCAGCCCCAGCATTTT
j_gene: TRBJ2-4; abundance: few; v_gene: TRBV29-1; len: 16; d_gene: .; CDR3aa: CSVEDGSPLAKNIQYF; CDR3nt: TGCAGCGTTGAAGATGGCTCGCCTTTAGCCAAAAACATTCAGTACTTC
j_gene: TRBJ2-2; abundance: .; v_gene: TRBV11-1; len: 16; d_gene: .; CDR3aa: CASSLEGQPVPGELFF; CDR3nt: TGTGCCAGCAGCTTAGAGGGGCAGCCCGTCCCCGGGGAGCTGTTTTTT
j_gene: TRBJ2-3; abundance: few; v_gene: TRBV20-1; len: 13; d_gene: TRBD2; CDR3aa: CSARAGGTDTQYF; CDR3nt: TGCAGTGCCAGAGCGGGAGGAACAGATACGCAGTATTTT
j_gene: TRBJ2-7; abundance: few; v_gene: TRBV28; len: 15; d_gene: .; CDR3aa: CASSPSISDRIWQYF; CDR3nt: TGTGCCAGCAGTCCTTCTATCTCCGACCGAATCTGGCAGTACTTC
j_gene: TRBJ2-3; abundance: .; v_gene: TRBV4-2; len: 17; d_gene: .; CDR3aa: CASSSAARPGGTDTQYF; CDR3nt: TGTGCCAGCAGCTCGGCGGCTCGGCCAGGGGGCACAGATACGCAGTATTTT
j_gene: TRBJ2-5; abundance: .; v_gene: TRBV5-1; len: 15; d_gene: .; CDR3aa: CASSPSSAVQETQYF; CDR3nt: TGCGCCAGCAGCCCGTCATCGGCGGTCCAAGAGACCCAGTACTTC
j_gene: TRBJ1-2; abundance: .; v_gene: TRBV20-1; len: 11; d_gene: .; CDR3aa: CSAKRGEGYTF; CDR3nt: TGCAGTGCGAAAAGGGGGGAGGGCTACACCTTC
j_gene: TRBJ2-3; abundance: .; v_gene: TRBV6-1; len: 14; d_gene: TRBD2; CDR3aa: CASSGEGRADTQYF; CDR3nt: TGTGCCAGCAGTGGGGAGGGCCGGGCAGATACGCAGTATTTT
j_gene: TRBJ2-7; abundance: few; v_gene: TRBV5-6; len: 15; d_gene: TRBD2; CDR3aa: CASSGGLAGGYEQYF; CDR3nt: TGTGCCAGCAGTGGAGGCCTAGCGGGTGGCTACGAGCAGTACTTC
j_gene: TRBJ1-5; abundance: .; v_gene: TRBV6-1; len: 16; d_gene: TRBD1; CDR3aa: CASSDRDREGNQPQHF; CDR3nt: TGTGCCAGCAGTGACCGGGACAGGGAGGGCAATCAGCCCCAGCATTTT
j_gene: TRBJ2-5; abundance: .; v_gene: TRBV30; len: 13; d_gene: TRBD2; CDR3aa: CAWETSAQETQYF; CDR3nt: TGTGCCTGGGAAACTAGCGCCCAAGAGACCCAGTACTTC
j_gene: TRBJ1-2; abundance: once; v_gene: TRBV5-5; len: 14; d_gene: TRBD1; CDR3aa: CASSSETGDYGYTF; CDR3nt: TGTGCCAGCAGCTCCGAGACAGGGGACTATGGCTACACCTTC
j_gene: TRBJ2-1; abundance: once; v_gene: TRBV10-3; len: 16; d_gene: TRBD2; CDR3aa: CAISGGSGSSYNEQFF; CDR3nt: TGTGCCATCAGTGGCGGTAGCGGGAGCTCCTACAATGAGCAGTTCTTC
j_gene: TRBJ2-1; abundance: many; v_gene: TRBV6-5; len: 13; d_gene: .; CDR3aa: CASSLAAYNEQFF; CDR3nt: TGTGCCAGCAGTTTGGCAGCCTACAATGAGCAGTTCTTC
j_gene: TRBJ2-5; abundance: many; v_gene: TRBV7-9; len: 15; d_gene: TRBD2; CDR3aa: CASSPTSGTKETQYF; CDR3nt: TGTGCCAGCAGCCCGACTAGCGGGACGAAAGAGACCCAGTACTTC
j_gene: TRBJ2-3; abundance: .; v_gene: TRBV29-1; len: 12; d_gene: .; CDR3aa: CSVGTGTATQYF; CDR3nt: TGCAGCGTGGGAACTGGGACTGCCACGCAGTATTTT
j_gene: TRBJ2-7; abundance: .; v_gene: TRBV28; len: 13; d_gene: .; CDR3aa: CASNVGGSYEQYF; CDR3nt: TGTGCCAGCAACGTTGGCGGTTCCTACGAGCAGTACTTC
j_gene: TRBJ1-1; abundance: .; v_gene: TRBV12-3/TRBV12-4; len: 14; d_gene: .; CDR3aa: CASRAGQPNTEAFF; CDR3nt: TGTGCCAGCAGAGCCGGACAACCGAACACTGAAGCTTTCTTT
j_gene: TRBJ2-1; abundance: few; v_gene: TRBV13; len: 14; d_gene: .; CDR3aa: CASSPGTSASEQFF; CDR3nt: TGTGCCAGCAGCCCCGGGACCTCCGCCAGTGAGCAGTTCTTC
j_gene: TRBJ2-1; abundance: .; v_gene: TRBV20-1; len: 16; d_gene: TRBD2; CDR3aa: CSARGLAGVSGNEQFF; CDR3nt: TGCAGTGCTAGAGGACTAGCGGGAGTTTCGGGCAATGAGCAGTTCTTC
j_gene: TRBJ1-3; abundance: few; v_gene: TRBV15; len: 16; d_gene: .; CDR3aa: CATSRDEPGSGNTIYF; CDR3nt: TGTGCCACCAGCAGAGACGAACCCGGCTCTGGAAACACCATATATTTT
j_gene: TRBJ2-1; abundance: .; v_gene: TRBV29-1; len: 11; d_gene: TRBD1; CDR3aa: CSVRGGIEQFF; CDR3nt: TGCAGCGTTCGAGGGGGCATTGAGCAGTTCTTC